Following are 19 T cell receptor beta chains from one sample sequenced in a study of cytomegalovirus exposure and HLA in healthy donors. Both 60 Vbeta primers and 13 Jbeta primers went into the PCR. TCRdb's copy holds only in-frame clones and misses some; the assay was immunoSEQ multiplex PCR. In all, the sample yields fewer than 60,000 clones. Sequencing was carried out using PBMCs. The receptors come from a woman aged 40-49 years in good health and CMV-seronegative.

The chain has TRBV4-2 and TRBJ2-5; possible D gene TRBD2, 5 bases. With 1 base removed from V and 5 bases from J, the gap between germline ends came to 14 bases. CDR3 length equals 15 residues. From germline, CDR1 is LGHNA and CDR2 YNFKEQ. In nucleotides, the CDR3 is TGTGCCAGCAGCCAAGGACGAAGCGGCTGGGAGACCCAGTACTTC. Its protein is CASSQGRSGWETQYF.

The chain uses TRBV4-1 and TRBJ2-1; D is unresolved. CDR3 length equals 13 residues. V lost 4 bases to trimming and J lost 9 bases, with 13 bases between them. The germline CDR1 and CDR2 sequences are MGHRA and YSYEKL. CDR3 nucleotides: TGCGCCAGCAGCCCCCTTGGGCTGGGTGAGCAGTTCTTC. This translates into CASSPLGLGEQFF.

The chain employs TRBV29-1 and TRBJ2-5; D possibly corresponds to TRBD1 (5 bases). The CDR3 contains 12 residues. V was pared by 5 bases and J by 1 base, with 8 bases between. Per germline, CDR1 SQVTM and CDR2 ANQGSEA. CDR3 protein: CSVSDSQETQYF. As DNA, the CDR3 is TGCAGCGTTTCCGACAGCCAAGAGACCCAGTACTTC. Supplemented by reference TRBV29-1 and TRBJ2-5, the full variable domain reads SAVISQKPSRDICQRGTSLTIQCQVDSQVTMMFWYRQQPGQSLTLIATANQGSEATYESGFVIDKFPISRPNLTFSTLTVSNMSPEDSSIYLCSVSDSQETQYFGPGTRLLVL.

This clone is identified as medium-sized from frequency. CDR3 sequence reads: CATYGTDTQYF. The CDR3 DNA reads as TGTGCCACCTACGGCACAGATACGCAGTATTTT. The chain couples TRBV19 to TRBJ2-3; no reliable D call. V was pared by 10 bases and J by 1 base, with 6 bases between. The CDR3 loop spans 11 amino acids. Germline CDR1 is LNHDA and CDR2 is SQIVND (reference sequence).

The chain combines TRBV7-3 with TRBJ1-6; TRBD1 might be the D (5 bases). The CDR3 has 15 amino acids. Germline V CDR1 and CDR2: SGHTA, FQGTGA. V shed 3 bases and J shed 9 bases, with 15 bases lying between them. The CDR3 nucleotides read TGTGCCAGCAGCTTGCAGGGATTTCCACTTTCACCCCTCCACTTT. It encodes CASSLQGFPLSPLHF.

The chain joins TRBV6-5 to TRBJ1-1; 9 bases are a match to TRBD1. This CDR3 has 13 residues. The germline CDR1 and CDR2 sequences are MNHEY and SVGAGI. Unmatched junction bases numbered 2, after V lost 6 bases and J lost 3 bases. The CDR3 is CASSRDRDTEAFF. The CDR3 DNA reads as TGTGCCAGCAGCCGGGACAGGGACACTGAAGCTTTCTTT.

The CDR3 sequence is CASNPSPQNHEQYF. The CDR3, as DNA: TGTGCCAGCAACCCTTCTCCGCAGAACCACGAGCAGTACTTC. The rearrangement joins TRBV11-2 to TRBJ2-7; D call uncertain. The germline V gene encodes CDR1 SGHAT and CDR2 FQNNGV. The CDR3 spans 14 residues. Trimming removed 7 bases from V and 5 bases from J, with 18 bases in between.

V usage is TRBV9 and J usage is TRBJ2-7, with 7 nucleotides matching TRBD1. Per the germline V gene, CDR1 is SGDLS and CDR2 is YYNGEE. V dropped 2 bases and J dropped 4; count of bases not matched to a gene: 3. The CDR3 runs to 13 residues. This CDR3 is CASSVTGEYEQYF. The CDR3 nucleotides read TGTGCCAGCAGCGTTACAGGGGAATACGAGCAGTACTTC.

For the CDR3, the DNA is TGTGCCAGCAGCTTAGGTCCGGGAGGGGCGACAGATACGCAGTATTTT. It translates to CASSLGPGGATDTQYF. V usage is TRBV7-2 and J usage is TRBJ2-3, with 8 bases that match TRBD2. V lost 1 base, J lost 3 bases, and 6 bases stayed unmatched. The germline V gene encodes CDR1 SGHTA and CDR2 FQGNSA. The CDR3 has 16 residues.

The DNA for the CDR3 is TGTGCCTGGAGTGGAGCGGGGGGGGAGCTGTTTTTT. This encodes CAWSGAGGELFF. This chain uses TRBV30 with TRBJ2-2, with 7 bases aligning to TRBD2. Germline CDR1 and CDR2: GTSNPN and SVGIG (reference sequence). The CDR3 totals 12 residues. V dropped 1 base and J dropped 8; count of bases not matched to a gene: 1.

The chain uses TRBV9 and TRBJ1-2, with D unclear. V lost 0 bases, J lost 0 bases, and 6 bases lay in between. This CDR3 has 14 residues. Per germline, CDR1 SGDLS and CDR2 YYNGEE. The CDR3 protein is CASSVATANYGYTF. In DNA, the CDR3 is TGTGCCAGCAGCGTAGCTACGGCTAACTATGGCTACACCTTC. The whole variable domain, filled in from reference TRBV9 and TRBJ1-2, reads DSGVTQTPKHLITATGQRVTLRCSPRSGDLSVYWYQQSLDQGLQFLIQYYNGEERAKGNILERFSAQQFPDLHSELNLSSLELGDSALYFCASSVATANYGYTFGSGTRLTVV.

J is TRBJ2-6 and V is TRBV4-1, with D possibly matching TRBD2 (5 bases). This CDR3 has 16 residues. Trimming removed 4 bases at V and 5 bases at J, with 15 bases between. CDR1 is MGHRA, CDR2 YSYEKL, per germline. The DNA for the CDR3 is TGCGCCAGCAGCCCTAATGAGGGTGGTAGGGCCAACGTCCTGACTTTC. Protein sequence: CASSPNEGGRANVLTF.

The genes are TRBV5-1 and TRBJ1-2, with a weak D call TRBD1 (6 bases). The germline V gene has CDR1 SGHRS and CDR2 YFSETQ. Trimming shortened V by 1 base and J by 4 bases, and 11 bases separated the two germline ends. The CDR3 runs to 14 residues. CDR3 sequence reads: CASSLRRGGYGYTF. The DNA for the CDR3 is TGCGCCAGCAGCTTGAGAAGGGGGGGCTATGGCTACACCTTC.

This chain joins TRBV5-4 and TRBJ1-1, with D uncertain. Germline V gives CDR1 SGHNT, CDR2 YYREEE (reference sequence). The CDR3 covers 14 residues. The V end lost 4 bases, the J end lost 2 bases, and 12 bases lay between the germline ends. CDR3 coding DNA: TGTGCCAGCAGCCTGACGGAGAGTAACACTGAAGCTTTCTTT. Protein: CASSLTESNTEAFF.

The genes are TRBV6-1 and TRBJ1-2; 7 bases agree with TRBD1. Unmatched junction bases numbered 9, after V lost 2 bases and J lost 12 bases. The CDR3 totals 13 residues. Germline CDR1 reads MNHNS; CDR2 reads SASEGT. CDR3 sequence reads: CASSEMRQGDNTF. As DNA, the CDR3 is TGTGCCAGCAGTGAAATGAGACAGGGCGATAACACCTTC.

The V call is TRBV28, the J call TRBJ1-2, with 9 bases matching TRBD1. The CDR3 runs to 14 residues. Per germline, CDR1 MDHEN and CDR2 SYDVKM. The junction had 2 bases not matched to a gene; V was cut back by 4 bases and J by 2 bases. CDR3: CASSYGTGNYGYTF. CDR3 coding DNA: TGTGCCAGCAGTTACGGGACAGGGAACTATGGCTACACCTTC.

The V call is TRBV7-6, the J call TRBJ2-7, with 8 bases aligning to TRBD1. The CDR3 length is 14 residues. With 5 bases clipped from V and 5 bases from J, the junction kept 8 bases outside the gene matches. From germline, CDR1 is SGHVS and CDR2 FNYEAQ. Here the CDR3 reads CASSPTAQGDEQYF. DNA of the CDR3: TGTGCCAGCAGCCCCACGGCACAGGGGGACGAGCAGTACTTC.

This chain links TRBV2 with TRBJ2-6; D possibly corresponds to TRBD1 (5 bases). CDR1 and CDR2 from the germline V gene are SNHLY and FYNNEI. Trimming stripped 7 bases from V and 0 bases from J, with 13 bases between. There are 16 residues in the CDR3. The CDR3 nucleotides read TGTGCCAGCATTCAGGGTTTTAGCTCTGGGGCCAACGTCCTGACTTTC. This encodes CASIQGFSSGANVLTF.

V usage is TRBV19 and J usage is TRBJ2-7, with D tentatively TRBD1 (6 bases). V lost 6 bases and J 2 bases, leaving 20 bases between the germline ends. Germline V lookup: CDR1 LNHDA, CDR2 SQIVND (reference sequence). This CDR3 region has 16 residues. The chain's CDR3 is CASSTSWGQAAYEQYF. CDR3 nucleotides: TGTGCCAGTAGCACCTCGTGGGGACAAGCCGCCTACGAGCAGTACTTC. Full variable domain (rest looked up from reference TRBV19 and TRBJ2-7): DGGITQSPKYLFRKEGQNVTLSCEQNLNHDAMYWYRQDPGQGLRLIYYSQIVNDFQKGDIAEGYSVSREKKESFPLTVTSAQKNPTAFYLCASSTSWGQAAYEQYFGPGTRLTVT.